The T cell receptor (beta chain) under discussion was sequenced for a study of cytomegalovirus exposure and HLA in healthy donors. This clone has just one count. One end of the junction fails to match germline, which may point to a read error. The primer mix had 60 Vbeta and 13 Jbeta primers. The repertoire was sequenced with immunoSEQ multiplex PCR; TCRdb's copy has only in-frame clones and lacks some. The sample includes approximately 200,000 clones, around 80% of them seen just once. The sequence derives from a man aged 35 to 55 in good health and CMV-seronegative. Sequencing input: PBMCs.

The CDR3 sequence is CSSSHPGGGTEAFF. The CDR3 bases are TGTTCCAGCAGCCACCCCGGGGGAGGTACTGAAGCTTTCTTT. The chain recombines TRBV7-9 with TRBJ1-1, with D possibly matching TRBD1 (5 bases). Per germline, CDR1 SEHNR and CDR2 FQNEAQ (reference sequence). There are 14 residues in the CDR3.